The clone carrying this T cell receptor beta chain has only a few counts. Its cognate antigen is unknown. The J segment lost 3 bases and the V segment lost 3 bases, leaving 2 bases of the junction unmatched. Germline-derived CDR1 and CDR2 are MGHDK and SYGVNS. The CDR3 runs 16 residues. Exclusion followed for patients with uncontrolled infection, other autoimmune disease, pregnancy or lactation. From more than 9 ml of fresh peripheral blood, PBMCs were isolated. This record belongs to a study of T cells in Graves' hyperthyroidism and ophthalmopathy. It was RNA transcripts that yielded the amplified TCR beta CDR3 regions. The HTBI primer set served for first-round RT-PCR of the TCR CDR3. One entry per CDR3 protein results from TCRdb running MiXCR on the multiplex PCR reads. The data contain approximately 590,000 distinct CDR3 sequences, 15% to 18% of them seen just once; the ten biggest clones take up approximately 7%.

Whole-study findings and limits: The model foresaw ophthalmopathy a median roughly 6.3 months prior to onset. Among thyroid clonotypes expanded above 0.001, most also appeared in blood.

The J gene is TRBJ2-3, the V gene TRBV25-1, with 14 bases matching TRBD2. The source is a woman in her thirties with Graves' hyperthyroidism. Material for sequencing was blood. The CDR3 protein is CASSDGLAGGTDTQYF. The CDR3 coding sequence is TGTGCCAGCAGTGATGGACTAGCGGGAGGTACAGATACGCAGTATTTT.